Following are 6 T cell receptor beta chains from one sample sequenced in a study of OX40 agonist ivuxolimab in advanced cancers. This table comes from immunoSEQ multiplex PCR, and its TCRdb copy is limited to in-frame clones, with some not included. This sample has around 73,000 clones, with about 90% found just once. This sample comprised CD4+ or CD8+ T cells sorted from blood, obtained in a trial of the OX40 agonist ivuxolimab. All receptors come from an adult with an advanced solid tumor such as melanoma, head and neck, liver or kidney cancer.

The chain couples TRBV6-5 to TRBJ1-1, with no clear D. This CDR3 has 14 residues. V was cut by 7 bases and J by 1 base, with 13 bases left in between. CDR1 MNHEY and CDR2 SVGAGI come from the germline V gene. The CDR3 DNA sequence: TGTGCCAGCAAAGTATCGGACCGGAACACTGAAGCTTTCTTT. Protein: CASKVSDRNTEAFF.

The rearrangement joins TRBV2 to TRBJ2-5; D may be TRBD1 (6 bases). CDR1 is SNHLY and CDR2 is FYNNEI in the germline V gene. The CDR3 runs to 14 residues. The ends were cut back, 7 bases at V and 5 bases at J, with 17 bases in the middle. The DNA of the CDR3 is TGTGCCAGCAACCGCAGGGGCGGATCCGAGACCCAGTACTTC. It encodes CASNRRGGSETQYF.

The rearrangement joins TRBV5-1 to TRBJ1-2, with D perhaps matching TRBD1 (5 bases). The germline V gene has CDR1 SGHRS and CDR2 YFSETQ. V lost 2 bases and J lost 2, with 7 bases in between. The CDR3 has 13 residues. The CDR3 region has the DNA TGCGCCAGCAGCTTATGGGGGAACTATGGCTACACCTTC. Translating it yields CASSLWGNYGYTF.

J is TRBJ2-3 and V is TRBV7-9, with D unresolved. The CDR3 loop spans 15 amino acids. Trimming removed 7 bases from V and 0 bases from J, with 14 bases in between. The germline CDR1 and CDR2 sequences are SEHNR and FQNEAQ (reference sequence). This CDR3 reads CASNYYSTSTDTQYF. CDR3 sequence (DNA): TGTGCCAGCAACTATTACTCTACCAGCACAGATACGCAGTATTTT.

The rearrangement links TRBV5-1 to TRBJ2-7; TRBD1 aligns across 7 bases. CDR1 is SGHRS, CDR2 YFSETQ, per germline. The CDR3 covers 15 residues. Trimming cost V 4 bases and J 0 bases; bases outside gene matches: 7. The CDR3 bases are TGCGCCAGCAGCGTCACGGGACAGAGCTCCTACGAGCAGTACTTC. This sequence encodes CASSVTGQSSYEQYF.

The chain links TRBV9 to TRBJ2-5; D is unresolved. Germline-derived CDR1 and CDR2 are SGDLS and YYNGEE. There are 14 residues in the CDR3. V was trimmed by 2 bases and J by 0 bases, leaving 8 bases between them. The CDR3 sequence: CASSVGGNQETQYF. The CDR3 DNA reads as TGTGCCAGCAGCGTTGGCGGAAACCAAGAGACCCAGTACTTC. The variable domain in full, with the rest retrieved from reference TRBV9 and TRBJ2-5, is DSGVTQTPKHLITATGQRVTLRCSPRSGDLSVYWYQQSLDQGLQFLIQYYNGEERAKGNILERFSAQQFPDLHSELNLSSLELGDSALYFCASSVGGNQETQYFGPGTRLLVL.